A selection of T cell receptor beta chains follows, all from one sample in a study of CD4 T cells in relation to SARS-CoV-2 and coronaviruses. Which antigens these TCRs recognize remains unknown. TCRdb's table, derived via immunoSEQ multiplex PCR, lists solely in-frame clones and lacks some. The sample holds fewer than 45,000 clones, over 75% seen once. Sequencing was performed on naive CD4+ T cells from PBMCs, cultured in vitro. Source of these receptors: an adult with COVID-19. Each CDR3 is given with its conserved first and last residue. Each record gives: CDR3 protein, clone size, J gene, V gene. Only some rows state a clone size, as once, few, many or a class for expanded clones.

CDR3aa: CASSLTWDNYNEQFF; abundance: .; j_gene: TRBJ2-1; v_gene: TRBV7-9
CDR3aa: CASSADSNSNQPQHF; abundance: .; j_gene: TRBJ1-5; v_gene: TRBV10-1
CDR3aa: CASSQGWTGDTGELFF; abundance: few; j_gene: TRBJ2-2; v_gene: TRBV4-1
CDR3aa: CASSRARDRAYEQYF; abundance: .; j_gene: TRBJ2-7; v_gene: TRBV3-1/TRBV3-2
CDR3aa: CATSGDGKQPQHF; abundance: few; j_gene: TRBJ1-5; v_gene: TRBV24-1
CDR3aa: CASSSQGGGTEAFF; abundance: .; j_gene: TRBJ1-1; v_gene: TRBV19
CDR3aa: CASSLAGSGGSIYEQYF; abundance: .; j_gene: TRBJ2-7; v_gene: TRBV5-5
CDR3aa: CASSQDNIGLGSYEQYF; abundance: once; j_gene: TRBJ2-7; v_gene: TRBV4-3
CDR3aa: CASSLWGGETQYF; abundance: .; j_gene: TRBJ2-5; v_gene: TRBV27
CDR3aa: CASTQASNTEAFF; abundance: few; j_gene: TRBJ1-1; v_gene: TRBV7-9
CDR3aa: CASSVDGRLNTEAFF; abundance: .; j_gene: TRBJ1-1; v_gene: TRBV9
CDR3aa: CASSPSGLAGVNEQFF; abundance: once; j_gene: TRBJ2-1; v_gene: TRBV7-3
CDR3aa: CASSGTGLAKNIQYF; abundance: .; j_gene: TRBJ2-4; v_gene: TRBV25-1
CDR3aa: CASSMARPRKFF; abundance: .; j_gene: TRBJ2-1; v_gene: TRBV14
CDR3aa: CASSVGLAGNNEQFF; abundance: .; j_gene: TRBJ2-1; v_gene: TRBV9
CDR3aa: CAWSTGTEAFF; abundance: .; j_gene: TRBJ1-1; v_gene: TRBV30
CDR3aa: CASRLTGEGKQYF; abundance: .; j_gene: TRBJ2-7; v_gene: TRBV28
CDR3aa: CASSYLDREGYTF; abundance: .; j_gene: TRBJ1-2; v_gene: TRBV6-5
CDR3aa: CSGGQSSYNEQFF; abundance: .; j_gene: TRBJ2-1; v_gene: TRBV29-1
CDR3aa: CASSWGPRRGNSPLHF; abundance: .; j_gene: TRBJ1-6; v_gene: TRBV5-1
CDR3aa: CASSIVGPNQPQHF; abundance: .; j_gene: TRBJ1-5; v_gene: TRBV19
CDR3aa: CASSRDGTGAEAPQSQHF; abundance: .; j_gene: TRBJ1-5; v_gene: TRBV11-3
CDR3aa: CASSNQETQYF; abundance: .; j_gene: TRBJ2-5; v_gene: TRBV5-1
CDR3aa: CASSLVGTSYEQYF; abundance: .; j_gene: TRBJ2-7; v_gene: TRBV5-1
CDR3aa: CASSPGDFPSYNEQFF; abundance: .; j_gene: TRBJ2-1; v_gene: TRBV5-1
CDR3aa: CASSFQGGASYNEQFF; abundance: .; j_gene: TRBJ2-1; v_gene: TRBV28
CDR3aa: CASSFRSDSPLHF; abundance: few; j_gene: TRBJ1-6; v_gene: TRBV27
CDR3aa: CASSTAGVEETQYF; abundance: few; j_gene: TRBJ2-5; v_gene: TRBV18
CDR3aa: CASSGVRDWEGDEQYF; abundance: .; j_gene: TRBJ2-7; v_gene: TRBV5-1
CDR3aa: CASSPGLSVLTGELFF; abundance: .; j_gene: TRBJ2-2; v_gene: TRBV5-1
CDR3aa: CASSLGDEQFF; abundance: few; j_gene: TRBJ2-1; v_gene: TRBV13
CDR3aa: CASSWGGDSNTQYF; abundance: .; j_gene: TRBJ2-3; v_gene: TRBV11-3
CDR3aa: CASSHRLAGLYEQYF; abundance: .; j_gene: TRBJ2-7; v_gene: TRBV14
CDR3aa: CASSPGTGRIF; abundance: .; j_gene: TRBJ2-1; v_gene: TRBV5-4
CDR3aa: CASSTRPYGEQYF; abundance: few; j_gene: TRBJ2-7; v_gene: TRBV6-5
CDR3aa: CASSYGRPPGNTIYF; abundance: .; j_gene: TRBJ1-3; v_gene: TRBV6-5
CDR3aa: CASSSGTKKQETQYF; abundance: .; j_gene: TRBJ2-5; v_gene: TRBV5-8
CDR3aa: CASTSGGGQPQHF; abundance: .; j_gene: TRBJ1-5; v_gene: TRBV19
CDR3aa: CASSLGGTANTGELFF; abundance: .; j_gene: TRBJ2-2; v_gene: TRBV5-1
CDR3aa: CAGSGGLGETQYF; abundance: few; j_gene: TRBJ2-5; v_gene: TRBV30
CDR3aa: CASSRRGTSGSTDTQYF; abundance: .; j_gene: TRBJ2-3; v_gene: TRBV4-2
CDR3aa: CASSYGQGVVEKLFF; abundance: .; j_gene: TRBJ1-4; v_gene: TRBV5-1
CDR3aa: CAWSPDRGYEQYF; abundance: .; j_gene: TRBJ2-7; v_gene: TRBV30
CDR3aa: CASSARGGGQGANVLTF; abundance: .; j_gene: TRBJ2-6; v_gene: TRBV9
CDR3aa: CASSRTSSGSALEQYF; abundance: .; j_gene: TRBJ2-7; v_gene: TRBV18
CDR3aa: CASSPRGGLETQYF; abundance: .; j_gene: TRBJ2-5; v_gene: TRBV18
CDR3aa: CASSPPGITNTGELFF; abundance: .; j_gene: TRBJ2-2; v_gene: TRBV18
CDR3aa: CASSSSGTGGFFDYTF; abundance: .; j_gene: TRBJ1-2; v_gene: TRBV5-6
CDR3aa: CASSAYRGRVGYTF; abundance: .; j_gene: TRBJ1-2; v_gene: TRBV9
CDR3aa: CASRSLRTAETQYF; abundance: .; j_gene: TRBJ2-5; v_gene: TRBV2
CDR3aa: CASSYQGSTEAFF; abundance: .; j_gene: TRBJ1-1; v_gene: TRBV6-2/TRBV6-3
CDR3aa: CASSLQGDLAEGYTF; abundance: few; j_gene: TRBJ1-2; v_gene: TRBV5-4
CDR3aa: CASSLISSGLNNEQFF; abundance: .; j_gene: TRBJ2-1; v_gene: TRBV13